This record looks at one T cell receptor beta chain sequence and its context. Its antigen has not been determined. Base-call qualities are not available, and no considerably larger clone is one nucleotide away. For the CD8 naive samples, CD45RO-negative cells were positively selected for CCR7, yielding a CD45RA+CCR7+ population from which TemRA cells were excluded. The donors were healthy, HIV-negative adults who had no recently reported acute infections or vaccinations. Every donor was a Caucasian adult residing in Nashville, Tennessee, USA. After blood collection by leukapheresis, PBMCs were isolated using Ficoll-Histopaque density gradient centrifugation and then cryopreserved in the vapor phase of liquid nitrogen. Analytical flow cytometry was used to check the purity and quantity of every magnetically sorted T cell population. From each sorted fraction, genomic DNA was isolated and quantified by UV absorbance on a Nanodrop 2000c.

This sample was included in a study of shared clonotypes between healthy human individuals (dated by TCRdb to between 2020 and 2021). Looking at the study overall: The cohort included a few men and a couple of women between 18 and 49 years of age. For each donor, three plates each were used for CD4 naive and CD4 memory, two plates were used for CD8 naive, and one plate was used for CD8 memory. To estimate repertoire size and how much clonotype sharing occurs between individuals, the study deeply sequenced the blood TCR repertoires of five healthy adults. To increase sequencing depth and limit assay-specific biases, different laboratories used diverse techniques to prepare libraries and sequence TCR repertoires. Between about 0.85 and 8.9 billion PBMCs per donor were obtained by leukapheresis.

CDR3 length: 15 amino acids, cysteine to phenylalanine. The CDR3 DNA has 45 bases and is translated from base 1. The germline V gene supplies CDR1 SGDLS and CDR2 YYNGEE. After removal of 0 bases from V and 8 bases from J, the junction retains 5 bases not matched to a gene. TCR CDR3 regions were amplified from genomic DNA by multiplex PCR using the deep immunoSEQ assay. For each cell subset, the extracted genomic DNA was distributed evenly across all wells of several immunoSEQ 96-well plates, and each plate served as one replicate. For sorted subsets, each replicate PCR was loaded with 200 ng genomic DNA, equivalent to some 27,000 T cell genomes. The purified libraries were quantified using a Qubit 3.0 fluorometer, sized with a Bioanalyzer 2100, and then quantified again using the KAPA Library Quantification kit. Every immunoSEQ 96-well plate was sequenced on a separate single-read 150-cycle Illumina NextSeq 550 flow cell. The authors processed their data as follows. Because only junctional sequences without quality scores were contained in the immunoSEQ output, filtering matching that applied to full-length reads could not be performed. Sequences were annotated with PyIR, a Python wrapper for IgBLAST v1.9, and V/J genes and CDR3 were assigned using IMGT germline references. Reads were removed for weak V/J assignments (E-value above 1e-6), missing CDR3, stop codons, out-of-frame junctions, or ambiguous translated residues. A V3J clonotype was defined by an identical inferred V gene, J gene, and CDR3 amino acid sequence. Percentage overlap between repertoires was calculated by dividing the number of shared unique clonotypes by the size of the smaller repertoire. RTK rarefaction, the Chao1 estimator, and Recon v2.1 estimates of unobserved clonotypes were used to assess repertoire richness. Generation probabilities were computed with OLGA for all TCRbeta clonotypes obtained by the gDNA method from several donors. The table was pulled from immuneACCESS by TCRdb, which kept in-frame rearrangements only. Such tables lose some clones; where checked, under half of the loss comes from unresolved V genes, and the rest has no known cause. Clone size and V and J calls were adopted from that table, with D and trimming inferred from the DNA. The sample includes millions of clones, with approximately 94% observed a single time. Roughly 1% of the sample belongs to the ten largest clones.

Study-wide findings and limitations: Pairwise subsampling led to the expectation that sequencing depth would affect the degree of clonotype sharing among donors. Even with the large sequencing depth, rarefaction of the sorted-subset datasets indicated that sequencing was incomplete. Only blood was sampled, and tissue TCR repertoires likely differ from those in blood. The genetic and exposure-history diversity represented was limited by the small number of donors. Higher generation probabilities were observed for clonotypes shared by all four sorted-subset donors than for non-shared clonotypes. Across a few donors, about 5% of naive CD4, roughly 3.5% of naive CD8, roughly 2.3% of memory CD4, and 0.4% of memory CD8 clonotypes were shared. Estimated clonotype richness was generally larger for naive than for memory subsets.

This receptor was identified in a man younger than 30 in good health. Sequenced: naive CD8+ T cells sorted from blood. The cell subset or site label corresponds to: CD45RA+CCR7+. The sequence joins TRBV9 to TRBJ2-2; 9 bases in between match TRBD1. The encoded CDR3 is CASSVAGQGTGELFF. The DNA sequence is TGTGCCAGCAGCGTAGCTGGACAGGGGACGGGGGAGCTGTTTTTT.